This entry concerns a single T cell receptor beta chain. TCR beta chains were sequenced at survey level with immunoSEQ. Profiling relied on immunoSEQ multiplex PCR, and the TCRdb table lists in-frame clones only, not all of them. The table records roughly 68,000 clones, roughly 93% of them present only once. Trimming took 4 bases from V and 5 from J, leaving 9 bases between them. Germline V CDR1 and CDR2: MNHEY, SVGAGI. The CDR3 length is 14 residues. Specimen: PBMCs. The J gene is TRBJ1-6, the V gene TRBV6-5; D gene unclear. The sequence came from a man in his forties with rheumatoid arthritis. The CDR3 sequence: CASSSYTDNSPLHF. The CDR3 DNA reads TGTGCCAGCAGTTCGTACACCGATAATTCACCCCTCCACTTT.